These 9 T cell receptor beta chains share one sample of origin, sequenced in a study of blood T cell repertoires in COVID-19. Libraries were prepared by immunoSEQ multiplex PCR; TCRdb keeps only in-frame clonotypes and omits some of them. Altogether about 130,000 clones are present, around 74% being singletons, with the ten largest covering around 5.9%. Sequencing used peripheral blood. Receptors originate from a man aged 55 to 70 with acute or convalescent COVID-19.

This clone was recorded only once. The rearrangement links TRBV19 to TRBJ2-2, with TRBD2 identical over 13 bases. Looked up from germline, CDR1 is LNHDA and CDR2 is SQIVND (reference sequence). This CDR3 has 17 residues. The ends lost 4 bases at V and 6 bases at J; junction bases unmatched: 8. The CDR3 DNA is TGTGCCAGTAGTAGAGGACTAGCGGGAGCGATGGCCGGGGAGCTGTTTTTT. It translates to CASSRGLAGAMAGELFF.

V gene TRBV19 combines with J gene TRBJ2-7; 7 bases are shared with TRBD2. Germline lookup yields CDR1 LNHDA and CDR2 SQIVND (reference sequence). V lost 8 bases to trimming and J lost 1 base; unmatched junction nucleotides: 11. The CDR3 has 15 residues. Written as DNA, the CDR3 is TGTGCCAGTGAAGTGGGCGGGAGTGGTTCCTACGAGCAGTACTTC. This sequence encodes CASEVGGSGSYEQYF.

This clone was recorded a few times. The CDR3 protein is CAWTGSRGGAGELFF. The CDR3 nucleotides are TGTGCCTGGACCGGGAGCCGGGGGGGCGCCGGGGAGCTGTTTTTT. This chain connects TRBV30 to TRBJ2-2, with 8 nucleotides matching TRBD2. Trimming cost V 4 bases and J 6 bases; bases outside gene matches: 10. Germline V CDR1 and CDR2: GTSNPN, SVGIG (reference sequence). CDR3 length: 15 residues.

The V call is TRBV30, the J call TRBJ2-1; the D gene is possibly TRBD2 (6 bases). This CDR3 spans 13 amino acids. Germline loops: CDR1 GTSNPN, CDR2 SVGIG (reference sequence). The germline V and J ends were trimmed by 5 bases and 8 bases, with 16 bases remaining between them. CDR3 coding DNA: TGTGCCTGGGGAGGTTGGAGGGCGGATGAGCAGTTCTTC. This sequence encodes CAWGGWRADEQFF. The variable domain in full, with the rest retrieved from reference TRBV30 and TRBJ2-1, is SQTIHQWPATLVQPVGSPLSLECTVEGTSNPNLYWYRQAAGRGLQLLFYSVGIGQISSEVPQNLSASRPQDRQFILSSKKLLLSDSGFYLCAWGGWRADEQFFGPGTRLTVL.

This clone came up a few times. V usage is TRBV6-4 and J usage is TRBJ2-3; TRBD2 matches 11 bases. The junction had 5 bases not matched to a gene; V was cut back by 6 bases and J by 3 bases. From germline, CDR1 is MRHNA and CDR2 SNTAGT. The CDR3 loop spans 15 amino acids. The CDR3 DNA follows: TGTGCCAGCAGCGATAGCGGGGGGGCGACAGATACGCAGTATTTT. Translating gives CASSDSGGATDTQYF.

The J gene is TRBJ2-3, the V gene TRBV19; 7 bases line up with TRBD2. Germline V lookup: CDR1 LNHDA, CDR2 SQIVND (reference sequence). The CDR3 is made up of 16 amino acids. Unmatched junction bases numbered 9, after V lost 2 bases and J lost 4 bases. The CDR3 reads CASSILSLAVPDTQYF. DNA of the CDR3: TGTGCCAGTAGTATATTATCCCTAGCGGTTCCAGATACGCAGTATTTT.

CDR3 nucleotide sequence: TGTGCCAGCAGCTCTTCTTTAGCGGGAGGGGACAATGAGCAGTTCTTC. Protein product: CASSSSLAGGDNEQFF. The chain combines TRBV7-3 with TRBJ2-1; TRBD2 matches at 11 bases. The CDR3 length is 16 residues. Germline V lookup: CDR1 SGHTA, CDR2 FQGTGA. V trimming: 4 bases; J trimming: 5 bases; junction bases outside the gene matches: 7.

The chain recombines TRBV5-1 with TRBJ2-1, with 11 nucleotides matching TRBD2. Germline loops: CDR1 SGHRS, CDR2 YFSETQ. V trimming: 4 bases; J trimming: 2 bases; junction bases outside the gene matches: 8. This CDR3 is 17 amino acids long. For the CDR3, the DNA is TGCGCCAGCAGCGCATCTAGCGGGGGGACCGCCTACAATGAGCAGTTCTTC. Translation: CASSASSGGTAYNEQFF.

The chain employs TRBV6-2 or TRBV6-3 and TRBJ1-2; perhaps TRBD1 as D (5 bases). CDR1 MNHEY and CDR2 SVGEGT come from the germline V gene. The CDR3 totals 16 residues. With 4 bases removed from V and 5 bases from J, the gap between germline ends came to 20 bases. DNA for the CDR3: TGTGCCAGCAGTTCGAAGACAGCCCCTAAATCTTATGGCTACACCTTC. It yields the protein CASSSKTAPKSYGYTF.